These 31 T cell receptor beta chains originate from one sample sequenced in a study of blood T cell repertoires in COVID-19. The method was immunoSEQ multiplex PCR; TCRdb's version includes in-frame clones alone and lacks a portion of them. The sample lists fewer than 400,000 clones, 85% occurring once. Material: peripheral blood. Source of these receptors: a woman in her late teens or twenties with acute or convalescent COVID-19.

The chain links TRBV28 to TRBJ1-2, with TRBD1 matching 7 bases. CDR3 length: 14 residues. The ends lost 6 bases at V and 4 bases at J; junction bases unmatched: 8. The germline gives CDR1 MDHEN, CDR2 SYDVKM. CDR3: CASRIGQAGYGYTF. In DNA, the CDR3 is TGTGCCAGCAGGATCGGACAGGCGGGCTATGGCTACACCTTC.

The chain combines TRBV19 with TRBJ2-1, with D possibly TRBD2 on 5 matching bases. The CDR3 totals 15 residues. V was trimmed by 9 bases and J by 1 base, leaving 16 bases between them. Germline CDR1 LNHDA, CDR2 SQIVND (reference sequence). The CDR3 spells CASTPAAVSYNEQFF. The CDR3 bases are TGTGCCAGCACCCCAGCGGCAGTTTCCTACAATGAGCAGTTCTTC.

This clone has at least ten counts. The chain couples TRBV19 to TRBJ2-7, with D possibly being TRBD2 (7 bases). Germline CDR1 is LNHDA and CDR2 is SQIVND (reference sequence). The CDR3 totals 15 residues. V lost 5 bases, J lost 1 base, and 15 bases lay in between. The chain's CDR3 is CASSRGDKLSYEQYF. The CDR3 DNA reads as TGTGCCAGTAGTCGGGGGGACAAACTATCCTACGAGCAGTACTTC.

The table lists this clone with a count of one. As DNA, the CDR3 is TGTGCCAGCAGCTTGGGACAGGGGGGAAACACCATATATTTT. This codes for CASSLGQGGNTIYF. V usage is TRBV5-6 and J usage is TRBJ1-3; 8 bases match TRBD1. CDR3 length: 14 amino acids. V trimming: 0 bases; J trimming: 4 bases; junction bases outside the gene matches: 0. Germline V gene data show CDR1 as SGHDT and CDR2 as YYEEEE.

This sequence joins TRBV5-5 and TRBJ1-4; D ambiguous. Germline CDR1 SGHKS, CDR2 YYEKEE (reference sequence). Trimming shortened V by 0 bases and J by 8 bases, and 8 bases separated the two germline ends. The CDR3 is 13 residues long. CDR3 nucleotides: TGTGCCAGCAGCTTGGGACTGCAGGAAAAACTGTTTTTT. As protein: CASSLGLQEKLFF.

The rearrangement uses TRBV28 and TRBJ1-4; 7 bases line up with TRBD1. Per the germline V gene, CDR1 is MDHEN and CDR2 is SYDVKM. The V gene end was trimmed by 3 bases and the J gene end by 8 bases; junction bases not matched to a gene: 6. The CDR3 has 14 residues. CDR3 loop: CASSLWDSWEKLFF. The CDR3 nucleotides read TGTGCCAGCAGTTTGTGGGACAGTTGGGAAAAACTGTTTTTT.

This rearrangement joins TRBV7-3 to TRBJ2-7; possible D gene TRBD2, 6 bases. The CDR3 loop spans 16 amino acids. Per germline, CDR1 SGHTA and CDR2 FQGTGA. V gave up 1 base and J gave up 2 bases, with 15 bases separating them. In nucleotides, the CDR3 is TGTGCCAGCAGCTTAAGTGGGACTGGTCCGACCTACGAGCAGTACTTC. Translated, it gives CASSLSGTGPTYEQYF. Supplemented by reference TRBV7-3 and TRBJ2-7, the full variable domain reads GAGVSQTPSNKVTEKGKYVELRCDPISGHTALYWYRQSLGQGPEFLIYFQGTGAADDSGLPNDRFFAVRPEGSVSTLKIQRTERGDSAVYLCASSLSGTGPTYEQYFGPGTRLTVT.

The rearrangement uses TRBV9 and TRBJ2-1; the match to TRBD1 covers 10 bases. The V and J ends lost 4 bases and 10 bases, in that order; junction bases with no gene match: 5. The CDR3 sequence is 13 residues long. The V gene's germline CDR1 is SGDLS and CDR2 YYNGEE. CDR3 residues: CASSLTDRGEQFF. In DNA, the CDR3 is TGTGCCAGCAGCCTGACGGACAGGGGGGAGCAGTTCTTC.

V and J are TRBV28 and TRBJ2-7, with D perhaps TRBD2 (7 bases). The length of the CDR3 is 15 residues. The V gene lost 1 base and the J gene lost 7 bases, with 17 bases spanning the gap. Germline V gene data show CDR1 as MDHEN and CDR2 as SYDVKM. Here the CDR3 reads CASSLYGGAGGEQYF. For the CDR3, the DNA is TGTGCCAGCAGTTTATACGGGGGCGCCGGGGGGGAGCAGTACTTC.

The V and J genes are TRBV27 and TRBJ1-2; D is undetermined. This CDR3 has 13 amino acids. Trimming removed 5 bases at V and 2 bases at J, with 9 bases between. Looked up from germline, CDR1 is MNHEY and CDR2 is SMNVEV (reference sequence). The CDR3 bases are TGTGCCAGCAGTCTCGGGTTCAACTATGGCTACACCTTC. The encoded protein is CASSLGFNYGYTF.

V usage is TRBV11-2 and J usage is TRBJ1-4; 7 bases agree with TRBD1. The CDR3 is made up of 14 amino acids. The junction had 4 bases not matched to a gene; V was cut back by 1 base and J by 8 bases. From germline, CDR1 is SGHAT and CDR2 FQNNGV. DNA of the CDR3: TGTGCCAGCAGCTTAGGACAGGGCGACGAAAAACTGTTTTTT. It codes for CASSLGQGDEKLFF.

The chain uses TRBV27 and TRBJ2-7; unclear D gene. Germline CDR1 is MNHEY and CDR2 is SMNVEV (reference sequence). V gave up 2 bases and J gave up 0 bases, with 14 bases separating them. The CDR3 totals 16 residues. The chain's CDR3 is CASSLGSRSYSYEQYF. The CDR3, as DNA: TGTGCCAGCAGTTTAGGTTCCAGGTCCTACTCCTACGAGCAGTACTTC.

The CDR3: CASSPGGGGDEKLFF. In DNA form, the CDR3 reads TGTGCCAGCTCACCAGGGGGGGGCGGCGATGAAAAACTGTTTTTT. The chain is built from TRBV18 and TRBJ1-4; perhaps TRBD1 as D (6 bases). Germline V CDR1 and CDR2: KGHSH, LQKENI. The CDR3 totals 15 residues. The V and J ends lost 2 bases and 6 bases respectively, with 13 bases between them.

This clone was seen just once. Here the CDR3 reads CASSPRGGSTEAFF. The CDR3 DNA is TGTGCCAGCAGTCCACGAGGAGGGAGCACTGAAGCTTTCTTT. This chain connects TRBV6-5 to TRBJ1-1; D unresolved. V lost 5 bases and J lost 4, with 14 bases in between. The CDR3 spans 14 residues. Germline-derived CDR1 and CDR2 are MNHEY and SVGAGI.

This chain links TRBV27 with TRBJ1-5; unclear D gene. Per the germline V gene, CDR1 is MNHEY and CDR2 is SMNVEV (reference sequence). The CDR3 extends over 15 amino acids. Trimming shortened V by 0 bases and J by 7 bases, and 13 bases separated the two germline ends. CDR3 residues: CASSLSNGVRQPQHF. CDR3 nucleotides: TGTGCCAGCAGTTTATCGAACGGGGTAAGGCAGCCCCAGCATTTT.

This chain joins TRBV3-1 (or the pseudogene TRBV3-2) and TRBJ1-3, with a tentative D call TRBD1 (5 bases). The CDR3 covers 13 residues. The germline V gene encodes CDR1 LGHDT and CDR2 YNNKEL (reference sequence). Trimming took off 10 bases at V and 6 bases at J, with 16 bases between the two ends. CDR3 DNA: TGTGCCACCGGAGGGACTCAGGCAAACACCATATATTTT. Translated: CATGGTQANTIYF.

V is TRBV19 and J is TRBJ2-7, with D possibly TRBD1 on 7 matching bases. This CDR3 comprises 16 residues. V was pared by 5 bases and J by 6 bases, with 23 bases between. CDR1 is LNHDA, CDR2 SQIVND, per germline (reference sequence). The DNA for the CDR3 is TGTGCCAGTAGTCTCCGGCCTCGACAGGGAGGTAGCGAGCAGTACTTC. This sequence encodes CASSLRPRQGGSEQYF.

This chain links TRBV7-6 with TRBJ2-5, with TRBD1 matching over 7 bases. Germline values: CDR1 SGHVS, CDR2 FNYEAQ. The CDR3 is 15 amino acids. Trimming at V came to 4 bases and at J to 4 bases, leaving 9 bases not matched to a gene. The CDR3 sequence: CASSSTGASLETQYF. DNA of the CDR3: TGTGCCAGCAGCTCAACAGGGGCCTCTCTAGAGACCCAGTACTTC.

This clone was seen many times. This rearrangement joins TRBV29-1 to TRBJ1-1; no firm D call. This CDR3 region has 12 residues. The V end was cut by 5 bases, the J end by 2 bases, with 9 bases between. CDR1 is SQVTM and CDR2 is ANQGSEA in the germline V gene. The CDR3 loop reads CSVSAGNTEAFF. In nucleotides, the CDR3 is TGCAGCGTTAGTGCAGGTAACACTGAAGCTTTCTTT.

The rearrangement uses TRBV9 and TRBJ1-1, with D hard to call. CDR1 and CDR2 (germline): SGDLS, YYNGEE. This CDR3 has 14 residues. V was clipped by 1 base and J by 0 bases, with 7 bases between them. The CDR3 DNA sequence: TGTGCCAGCAGCGTAACAGAATTGAACACTGAAGCTTTCTTT. It translates to CASSVTELNTEAFF.

CDR3 sequence (DNA): TGCGCCAGCAGACCAGTCCAGGGGCTCGAAACAGATACGCAGTATTTT. This encodes CASRPVQGLETDTQYF. V usage is TRBV5-1 and J usage is TRBJ2-3; maybe TRBD1 (6 bases). Trimming left V 5 bases short and J 3 bases short, with 19 bases between. Germline CDR1 SGHRS, CDR2 YFSETQ. The CDR3 runs 16 residues.

On this clone itself: This specimen includes other DNA sequences encoding the same CDR3. V is TRBV12-3 or TRBV12-4 and J is TRBJ1-2; the D is unclear. V lost 6 bases and J 6 bases, leaving 8 bases between the germline ends. CDR3 length: 11 amino acids. This chain's CDR3 is CASSLSDGYTF. The CDR3 bases are TGTGCCAGCAGCCTTTCCGATGGCTACACCTTC.

The gene calls are TRBV28 and TRBJ2-7, with D perhaps TRBD2 (5 bases). CDR1 MDHEN and CDR2 SYDVKM come from the germline V gene. The length of the CDR3 is 13 residues. The V gene lost 2 bases and the J gene lost 1 base, with 6 bases spanning the gap. CDR3 nucleotide sequence: TGTGCCAGCAGTTTAAGGGAGTCCTACGAGCAGTACTTC. It is translated as CASSLRESYEQYF.

The chain is built from TRBV2 and TRBJ2-7; 10 bases map to TRBD2. There are 17 residues in the CDR3. The germline V gene has CDR1 SNHLY and CDR2 FYNNEI. The V segment lost 7 bases and the J segment 1 base; nucleotides outside the gene matches: 13. In nucleotides, the CDR3 is TGTGCCAGCAAGGGTACTAGCGGGAATAGGGGTTCCTACGAGCAGTACTTC. Translated, it gives CASKGTSGNRGSYEQYF.

The V gene is TRBV28, the J gene TRBJ1-2; 9 bases match TRBD1. The CDR3 extends over 16 amino acids. Germline CDR1 and CDR2: MDHEN and SYDVKM. With 4 bases clipped from V and 3 bases from J, the junction kept 9 bases outside the gene matches. In nucleotides, the CDR3 is TGTGCCAGCAGTTCTCCTGGACAGGGGTTTTACTATGGCTACACCTTC. It yields the protein CASSSPGQGFYYGYTF.

The CDR3 sequence is CASGIRGDNYGYTF. The CDR3 region has the DNA TGTGCTAGTGGGATTCGGGGGGATAACTATGGCTACACCTTC. This chain uses TRBV12-5 with TRBJ1-2; a possible D gene is TRBD1 (5 bases). Germline loops: CDR1 LGHNT, CDR2 FRNRAP. The CDR3 has 14 residues. V lost 6 bases and J 1 base, leaving 12 bases between the germline ends.

CDR3 in DNA: TGCAGCGTTTCCGGACAGATGACCTACGAGCAGTACTTC. This encodes CSVSGQMTYEQYF. The chain is built from TRBV29-1 and TRBJ2-7, with a weak D call TRBD1 (6 bases). V gave up 5 bases and J gave up 2 bases, with 13 bases separating them. The CDR3 is 13 residues long. The germline V gene encodes CDR1 SQVTM and CDR2 ANQGSEA.

This chain connects TRBV5-1 to TRBJ1-2; D possibly corresponds to TRBD1 (6 bases). The length of the CDR3 is 19 residues. V was clipped by 2 bases and J by 0 bases, with 23 bases between them. Germline V gene sequence: CDR1 SGHRS, CDR2 YFSETQ. Here the CDR3 reads CASSFDFAGAIPSNYGYTF. CDR3 in DNA: TGCGCCAGCAGCTTCGATTTCGCAGGGGCGATACCATCTAACTATGGCTACACCTTC.

V and J are TRBV2 and TRBJ1-1; the match to TRBD1 covers 8 bases. CDR1 SNHLY and CDR2 FYNNEI come from the germline V gene. After removal of 6 bases from V and 2 bases from J, the junction contained 11 bases not matched to a gene. The CDR3 consists of 16 residues. CDR3 sequence reads: CASSPPVTGANTEAFF. CDR3 coding DNA: TGTGCCAGCAGCCCCCCCGTGACAGGGGCAAACACTGAAGCTTTCTTT.

This clone was seen a single time. CDR3 in DNA: TGTGCCAGCAGGGACAGACTCTACGAGCAGTACTTC. It is translated as CASRDRLYEQYF. The chain links TRBV2 to TRBJ2-7, with D perhaps TRBD1 (6 bases). The germline V gene has CDR1 SNHLY and CDR2 FYNNEI. V lost 6 bases to trimming and J lost 3 bases, with 9 bases between them. There are 12 residues in the CDR3.

This sequence joins TRBV18 and TRBJ1-5; TRBD1 matches at 7 bases. Trimming cost V 2 bases and J 5 bases; bases outside gene matches: 12. Looked up from germline, CDR1 is KGHSH and CDR2 is LQKENI. CDR3 length: 17 amino acids. CDR3 loop: CASSPGIRQGPDQPQHF. CDR3 coding DNA: TGTGCCAGCTCACCAGGGATTCGACAGGGACCCGATCAGCCCCAGCATTTT.